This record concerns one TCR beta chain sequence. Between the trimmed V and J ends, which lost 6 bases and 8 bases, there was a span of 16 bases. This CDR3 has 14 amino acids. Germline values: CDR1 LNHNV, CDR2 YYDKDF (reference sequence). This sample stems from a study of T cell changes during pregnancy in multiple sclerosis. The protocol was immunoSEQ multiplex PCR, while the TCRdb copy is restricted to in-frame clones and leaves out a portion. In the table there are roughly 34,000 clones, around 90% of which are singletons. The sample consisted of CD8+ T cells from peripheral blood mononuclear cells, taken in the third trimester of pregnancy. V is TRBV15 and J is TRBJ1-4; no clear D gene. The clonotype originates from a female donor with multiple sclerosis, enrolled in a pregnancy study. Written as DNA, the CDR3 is TGTGCCACCAGTACCGACCCGGCGGGGGAAAAACTGTTTTTT. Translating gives CATSTDPAGEKLFF.